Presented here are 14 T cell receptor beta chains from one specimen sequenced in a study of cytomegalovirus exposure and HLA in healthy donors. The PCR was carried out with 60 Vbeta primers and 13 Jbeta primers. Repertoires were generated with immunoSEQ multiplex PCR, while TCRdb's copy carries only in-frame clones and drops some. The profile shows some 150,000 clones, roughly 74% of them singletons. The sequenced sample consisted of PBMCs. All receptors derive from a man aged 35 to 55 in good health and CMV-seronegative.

CDR3 residues: CASSIEQGHTEAFF. CDR3 bases: TGTGCCAGTAGTATAGAACAGGGCCACACTGAAGCTTTCTTT. V gene TRBV19 combines with J gene TRBJ1-1; a possible D gene is TRBD1 (6 bases). The V gene lost 0 bases and the J gene lost 3 bases, with 8 bases spanning the gap. The germline V gene encodes CDR1 LNHDA and CDR2 SQIVND (reference sequence). There are 14 residues in the CDR3.

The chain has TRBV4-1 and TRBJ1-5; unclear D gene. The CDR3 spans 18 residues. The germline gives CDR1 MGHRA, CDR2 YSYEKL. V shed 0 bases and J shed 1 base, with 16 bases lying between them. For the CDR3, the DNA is TGCGCCAGCAGCCAAGATTTGGCAGCAGGATGGAGCAATCAGCCCCAGCATTTT. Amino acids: CASSQDLAAGWSNQPQHF.

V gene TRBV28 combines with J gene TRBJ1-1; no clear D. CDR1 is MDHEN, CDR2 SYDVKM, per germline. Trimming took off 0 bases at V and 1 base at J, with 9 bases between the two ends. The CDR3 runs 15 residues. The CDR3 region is CASSLWEGGNTEAFF. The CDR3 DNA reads TGTGCCAGCAGTTTATGGGAGGGCGGGAACACTGAAGCTTTCTTT.

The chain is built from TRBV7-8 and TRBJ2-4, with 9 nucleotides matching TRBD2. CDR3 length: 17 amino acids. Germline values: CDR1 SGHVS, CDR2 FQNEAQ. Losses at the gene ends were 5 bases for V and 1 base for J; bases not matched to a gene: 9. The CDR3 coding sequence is TGTGCCAGCAGCCAAGTGGGCCTAGCGGGGGCCAAAAACATTCAGTACTTC. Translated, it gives CASSQVGLAGAKNIQYF.

CDR3 region: CASSGTGAVHNEQFF. The DNA for the CDR3 is TGCGCCAGCAGCGGGACAGGGGCCGTCCACAATGAGCAGTTCTTC. This sequence joins TRBV5-1 and TRBJ2-1; 10 positions match TRBD1. The CDR3 totals 15 residues. The V and J ends lost 4 bases and 5 bases, in that order; junction bases with no gene match: 6. Germline assignment: CDR1 SGHRS and CDR2 YFSETQ. Filled out from reference TRBV5-1 and TRBJ2-1, the complete variable domain reads KAGVTQTPRYLIKTRGQQVTLSCSPISGHRSVSWYQQTPGQGLQFLFEYFSETQRNKGNFPGRFSGRQFSNSRSEMNVSTLELGDSALYLCASSGTGAVHNEQFFGPGTRLTVL.

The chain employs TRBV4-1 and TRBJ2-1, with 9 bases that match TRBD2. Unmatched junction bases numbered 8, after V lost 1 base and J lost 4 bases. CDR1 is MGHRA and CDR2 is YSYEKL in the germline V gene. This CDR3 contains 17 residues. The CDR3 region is CASSQGGSGGLYNEQFF. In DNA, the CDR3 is TGCGCCAGCAGCCAAGGTGGTAGCGGGGGATTATACAATGAGCAGTTCTTC.

The CDR3 nucleotides read TGTGCCAGCAGGAGGGAGGATAGCTCCTACGAGCAGTACTTC. The encoded protein is CASRREDSSYEQYF. The V and J genes are TRBV6-1 and TRBJ2-7; a possible D gene is TRBD2 (6 bases). V lost 6 bases, J lost 0 bases, and 12 bases lay in between. Germline-derived CDR1 and CDR2 are MNHNS and SASEGT. The CDR3 consists of 14 residues.

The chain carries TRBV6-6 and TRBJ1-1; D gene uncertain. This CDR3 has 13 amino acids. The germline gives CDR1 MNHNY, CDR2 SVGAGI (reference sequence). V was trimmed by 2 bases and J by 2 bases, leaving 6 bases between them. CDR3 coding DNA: TGTGCCAGCAGTTACGTCCTAAACACTGAAGCTTTCTTT. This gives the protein CASSYVLNTEAFF.

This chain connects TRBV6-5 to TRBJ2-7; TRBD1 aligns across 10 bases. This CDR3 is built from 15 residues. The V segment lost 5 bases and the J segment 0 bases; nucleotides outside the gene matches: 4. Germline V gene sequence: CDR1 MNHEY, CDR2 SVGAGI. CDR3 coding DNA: TGTGCCAGCAGTCCCGGGACAGGGGCCTCCTACGAGCAGTACTTC. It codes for CASSPGTGASYEQYF.

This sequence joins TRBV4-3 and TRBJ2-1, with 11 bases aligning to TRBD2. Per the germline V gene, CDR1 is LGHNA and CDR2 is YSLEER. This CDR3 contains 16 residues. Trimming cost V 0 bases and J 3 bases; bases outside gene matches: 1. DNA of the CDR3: TGCGCCAGCAGCCAAGAAGGGACTAGCGGCTACAATGAGCAGTTCTTC. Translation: CASSQEGTSGYNEQFF.

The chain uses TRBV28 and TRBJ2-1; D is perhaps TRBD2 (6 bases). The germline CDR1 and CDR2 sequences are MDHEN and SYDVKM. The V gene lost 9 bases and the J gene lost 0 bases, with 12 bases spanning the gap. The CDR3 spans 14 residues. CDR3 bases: TGTGCCAGTATACCTAGCGCCTCCTACAATGAGCAGTTCTTC. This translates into CASIPSASYNEQFF.

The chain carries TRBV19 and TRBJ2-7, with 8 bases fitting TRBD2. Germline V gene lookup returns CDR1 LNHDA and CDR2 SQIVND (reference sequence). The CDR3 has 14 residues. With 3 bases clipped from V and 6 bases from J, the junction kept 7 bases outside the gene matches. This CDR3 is CASSISLAGGEQYF. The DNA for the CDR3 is TGTGCCAGTAGTATCAGTCTAGCGGGTGGCGAGCAGTACTTC.

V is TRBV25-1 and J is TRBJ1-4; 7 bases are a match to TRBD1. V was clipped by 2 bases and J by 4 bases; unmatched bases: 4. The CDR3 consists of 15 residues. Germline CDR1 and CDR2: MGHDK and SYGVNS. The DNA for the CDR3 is TGTGCCAGCAGTGAACAGACAGGGCTTAATGAAAAACTGTTTTTT. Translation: CASSEQTGLNEKLFF.

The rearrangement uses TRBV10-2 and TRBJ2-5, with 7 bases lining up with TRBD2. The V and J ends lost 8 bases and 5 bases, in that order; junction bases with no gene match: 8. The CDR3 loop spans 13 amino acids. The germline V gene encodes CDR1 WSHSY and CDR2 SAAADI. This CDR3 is CASGRAGRETQYF. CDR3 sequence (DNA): TGCGCCAGCGGCAGAGCGGGGAGGGAGACCCAGTACTTC.